What follows describes a single TCR beta chain. These data originate in a study of T cell responses to AZD1222 COVID-19 vaccine. Trimming cost V 8 bases and J 1 base, with 10 bases left between them. CDR3 length: 13 amino acids. The germline gives CDR1 WSHSY, CDR2 SAAADI. Measured with immunoSEQ multiplex PCR; TCRdb has only the in-frame clones, and not every one. The sample lists approximately 120,000 clones; roughly 82% were seen once. The source was peripheral blood, collected 28 days after the second AZD1222 dose. The chain carries TRBV10-2 and TRBJ2-3; the D gene could be TRBD1 or TRBD2 (5 bases each). This TCR was recovered from an adult who received the AZD1222 COVID-19 vaccine. The CDR3 here is CASGRGGTDTQYF. Written as DNA, the CDR3 is TGCGCCAGCGGTAGAGGGGGCACAGATACGCAGTATTTT.